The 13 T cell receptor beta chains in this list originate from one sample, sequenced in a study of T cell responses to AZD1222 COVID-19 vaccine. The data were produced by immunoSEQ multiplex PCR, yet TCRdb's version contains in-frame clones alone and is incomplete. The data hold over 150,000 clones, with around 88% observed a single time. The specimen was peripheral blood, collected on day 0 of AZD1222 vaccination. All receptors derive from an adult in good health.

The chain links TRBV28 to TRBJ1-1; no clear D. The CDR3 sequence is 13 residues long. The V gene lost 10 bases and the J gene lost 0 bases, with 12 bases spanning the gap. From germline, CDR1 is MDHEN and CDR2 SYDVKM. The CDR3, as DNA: TGTGCCACCTGGGAGGAGGTGAACACTGAAGCTTTCTTT. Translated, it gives CATWEEVNTEAFF.

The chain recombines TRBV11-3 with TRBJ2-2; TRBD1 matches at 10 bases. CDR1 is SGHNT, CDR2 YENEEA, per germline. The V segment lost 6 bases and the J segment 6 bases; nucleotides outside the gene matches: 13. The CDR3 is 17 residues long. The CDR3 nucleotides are TGTGCCAGCAGTCCCGGGACAGGGGATCTGGGCGCCGGGGAGCTGTTTTTT. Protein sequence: CASSPGTGDLGAGELFF.

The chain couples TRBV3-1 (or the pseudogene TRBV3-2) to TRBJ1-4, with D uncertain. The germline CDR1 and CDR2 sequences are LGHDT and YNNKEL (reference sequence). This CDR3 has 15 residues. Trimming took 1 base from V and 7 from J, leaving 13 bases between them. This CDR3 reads CASSQGGLGGEKLFF. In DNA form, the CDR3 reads TGTGCCAGCAGCCAAGGCGGGCTCGGAGGTGAAAAACTGTTTTTT.

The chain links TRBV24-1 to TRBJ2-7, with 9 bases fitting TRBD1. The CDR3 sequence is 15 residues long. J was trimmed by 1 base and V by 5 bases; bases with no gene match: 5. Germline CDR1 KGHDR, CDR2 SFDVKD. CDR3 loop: CATSGPGQGSYEQYF. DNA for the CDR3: TGTGCCACCAGTGGTCCGGGACAGGGATCCTACGAGCAGTACTTC.

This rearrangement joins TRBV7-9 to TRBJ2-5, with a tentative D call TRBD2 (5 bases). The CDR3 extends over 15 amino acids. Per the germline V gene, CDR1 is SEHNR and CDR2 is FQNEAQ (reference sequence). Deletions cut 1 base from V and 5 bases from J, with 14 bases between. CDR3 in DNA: TGTGCCAGCAGCTTAGGAGGGAGTCCGAGGGAGACCCAGTACTTC. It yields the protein CASSLGGSPRETQYF.

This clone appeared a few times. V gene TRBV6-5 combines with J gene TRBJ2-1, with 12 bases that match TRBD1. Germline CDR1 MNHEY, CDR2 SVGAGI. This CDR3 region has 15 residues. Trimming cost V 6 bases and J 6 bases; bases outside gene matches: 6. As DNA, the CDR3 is TGTGCCAGCAGCGACCGGGACAGGGGGCTCAATGAGCAGTTCTTC. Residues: CASSDRDRGLNEQFF.

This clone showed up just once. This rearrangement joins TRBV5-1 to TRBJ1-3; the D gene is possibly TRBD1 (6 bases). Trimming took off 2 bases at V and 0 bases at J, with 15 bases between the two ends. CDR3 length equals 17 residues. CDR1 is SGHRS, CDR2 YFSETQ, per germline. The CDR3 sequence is CASSFTGTLSSGNTIYF. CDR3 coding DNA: TGCGCCAGCAGCTTTACAGGGACACTCTCCTCTGGAAACACCATATATTTT.

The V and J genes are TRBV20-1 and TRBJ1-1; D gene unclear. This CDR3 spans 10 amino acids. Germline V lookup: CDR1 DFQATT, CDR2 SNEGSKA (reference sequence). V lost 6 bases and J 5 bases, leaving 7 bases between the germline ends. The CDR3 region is CSALGTEAFF. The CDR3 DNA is TGCAGTGCCCTTGGGACTGAAGCTTTCTTT.

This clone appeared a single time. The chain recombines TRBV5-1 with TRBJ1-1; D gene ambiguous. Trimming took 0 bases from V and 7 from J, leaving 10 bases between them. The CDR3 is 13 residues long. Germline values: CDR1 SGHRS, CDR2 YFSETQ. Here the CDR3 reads CASSLEEVGEAFF. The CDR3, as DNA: TGCGCCAGCAGCTTGGAAGAGGTGGGTGAAGCTTTCTTT.

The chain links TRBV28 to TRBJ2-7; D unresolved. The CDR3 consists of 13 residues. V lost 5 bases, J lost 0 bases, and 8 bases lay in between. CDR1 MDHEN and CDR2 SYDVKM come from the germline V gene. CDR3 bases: TGTGCCAGCAGTCCCCAGTTCTCCTACGAGCAGTACTTC. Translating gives CASSPQFSYEQYF.

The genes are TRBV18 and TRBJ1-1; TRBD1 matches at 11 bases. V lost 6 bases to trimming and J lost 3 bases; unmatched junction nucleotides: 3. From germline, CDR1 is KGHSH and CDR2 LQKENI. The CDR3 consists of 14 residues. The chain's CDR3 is CASSGTGGDTEAFF. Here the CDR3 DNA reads TGTGCCAGCTCCGGGACAGGGGGGGACACTGAAGCTTTCTTT. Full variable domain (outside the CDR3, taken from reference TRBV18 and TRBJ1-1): NAGVMQNPRHLVRRRGQEARLRCSPMKGHSHVYWYRQLPEEGLKFMVYLQKENIIDESGMPKERFSAEFPKEGPSILRIQQVVRGDSAAYFCASSGTGGDTEAFFGQGTRLTVV.

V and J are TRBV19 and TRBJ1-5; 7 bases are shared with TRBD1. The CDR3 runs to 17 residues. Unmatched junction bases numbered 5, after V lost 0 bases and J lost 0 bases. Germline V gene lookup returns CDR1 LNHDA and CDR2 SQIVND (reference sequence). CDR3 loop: CASSIEQGPYSNQPQHF. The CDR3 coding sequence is TGTGCCAGTAGTATAGAACAGGGGCCCTATAGCAATCAGCCCCAGCATTTT.

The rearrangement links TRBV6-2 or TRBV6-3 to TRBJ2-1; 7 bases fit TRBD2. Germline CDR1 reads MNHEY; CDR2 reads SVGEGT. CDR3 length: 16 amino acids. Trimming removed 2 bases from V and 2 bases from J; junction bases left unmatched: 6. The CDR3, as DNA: TGTGCCAGCAGTTACCCGGGACTACCAGCCTACAATGAGCAGTTCTTC. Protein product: CASSYPGLPAYNEQFF.